The 5 T cell receptor beta chains below all came from one sample that was sequenced in a study of T-cell reconstitution after alpha-beta-depleted transplantation in children. TCRbeta library preparation incorporated unique molecular identifiers. One entry per CDR3 protein results from TCRdb running MiXCR on the PCR reads. The profile shows 380,000 or so distinct CDR3 sequences, more than 10% of them singletons. The specimen comprised PBMCs, sampled from the stem cell graft. The origin of the receptors is a human donor who donated a stem cell graft to a child with Fanconi anemia.

DNA of the CDR3: TGTGCCAGCAGCCAAGGAACAGGGCCTCTAGGAGCTTTCTTT. It is translated as CASSQGTGPLGAFF. The rearrangement joins TRBV7-2 to TRBJ1-1; D possibly corresponds to TRBD1 (6 bases). Trimming took 5 bases from V and 10 from J, leaving 20 bases between them. The CDR3 runs to 14 residues. Germline lookup yields CDR1 SGHTA and CDR2 FQGNSA.

This clonotype was seen a few times. The V gene is TRBV7-9, the J gene TRBJ1-6; D not resolved. In germline, CDR1 is SEHNR, CDR2 FQNEAQ (reference sequence). The CDR3 covers 14 residues. Trimming took 2 bases from V and 6 from J, leaving 8 bases between them. CDR3 sequence reads: CASSLSGSNSPLHF. The CDR3 nucleotides are TGTGCCAGCAGCTTATCAGGTTCTAATTCACCCCTCCACTTT.

The chain uses TRBV5-8 and TRBJ1-2, with no clear D. The CDR3 runs 16 residues. Deletions cut 0 bases from V and 4 bases from J, with 16 bases between. The V gene's germline CDR1 is SGHTS and CDR2 YDEGEE. The CDR3 reads CASSLAEPAGGYGYTF. The CDR3 DNA sequence: TGTGCCAGCAGCTTGGCAGAACCGGCCGGAGGCTATGGCTACACCTTC. Drawing the rest from reference TRBV5-8 and TRBJ1-2, the complete variable domain is EAGVTQSPTHLIKTRGQQATLRCSPISGHTSVYWYQQALGLGLQFLLWYDEGEERNRGNFPPRFSGRQFPNYSSELNVNALELEDSALYLCASSLAEPAGGYGYTFGSGTRLTVV.

The rearrangement joins TRBV12-3 or TRBV12-4 to TRBJ2-2; 8 bases line up with TRBD1. The V gene end was trimmed by 1 base and the J gene end by 5 bases; junction bases not matched to a gene: 9. This CDR3 contains 17 residues. The CDR3 coding sequence is TGTGCCAGCAGTTTAGGGGGGACAGGCGTGAAGACCGGGGAGCTGTTTTTT. Its protein is CASSLGGTGVKTGELFF.

The chain joins TRBV9 to TRBJ1-1; the D gene is possibly TRBD1 (6 bases). The germline V gene encodes CDR1 SGDLS and CDR2 YYNGEE. This CDR3 is built from 15 residues. The V gene lost 2 bases and the J gene lost 1 base, with 12 bases spanning the gap. CDR3 sequence: CASSVAQGPNTEAFF. The CDR3 DNA reads as TGTGCCAGCAGCGTCGCACAGGGCCCGAACACTGAAGCTTTCTTT.